A selection of T cell receptor beta chains follows, all from one sample in a study of CD8 T cells in Susac syndrome. TCRdb called the immunoSEQ multiplex PCR reads again in MiXCR, with one record for every CDR3 protein. Among about 280,000 distinct CDR3 sequences, 85% were seen once, and the ten largest hold approximately 0.11%. The specimen was CD8+ T cells from PBMCs. These receptors were obtained from a human donor with multiple sclerosis. CDR3s include the opening cysteine and the closing phenylalanine or tryptophan. The D gene is left open where the match is weak. Rows give clone size only sometimes, using once, few, many, or a class for an expanded clone.

>.|TRBJ2-7|TRBD2|TRBV7-6|16
CASSVGLAGVSYEQYF
TGTGCCAGCAGCGTCGGACTAGCGGGAGTAAGCTACGAGCAGTACTTC
>.|TRBJ1-1|.|TRBV19|12
CASSMRETEAFF
TGTGCCAGTAGTATGCGGGAGACTGAAGCTTTCTTT
>.|TRBJ2-2|.|TRBV4-2|16
CASSQGWKGNTGELFF
TGTGCCAGCAGCCAAGGATGGAAAGGGAACACCGGGGAGCTGTTTTTT
>.|TRBJ2-1|.|TRBV6-5|13
CASSYSITGQGFF
TGTGCCAGCAGTTACTCGATTACGGGGCAGGGGTTCTTC
>once|TRBJ2-7|TRBD1|TRBV5-5|17
CASSSRGTGASSYEQYF
TGTGCCAGCAGCTCACGAGGGACAGGGGCCAGCTCCTACGAGCAGTACTTC
>.|TRBJ1-1|.|TRBV2|13
CASSGRANTEAFF
TGTGCCAGCAGCGGGAGGGCGAACACTGAAGCTTTCTTT
>.|TRBJ2-7|.|TRBV11-1|15
CASSSWTVQLYEQYF
TGTGCCAGCAGCTCATGGACAGTTCAACTCTACGAGCAGTACTTC
>.|TRBJ1-3|.|TRBV5-6|16
CASSLAWGMTGNTIYF
TGTGCCAGCAGCTTGGCCTGGGGTATGACTGGAAACACCATATATTTT
>.|TRBJ1-1|.|TRBV12-5|13
CASGLLTGTEAFF
TGTGCTAGTGGTTTGTTAACCGGGACCGAAGCTTTCTTT
>.|TRBJ2-3|.|TRBV6-5|17
CASSYSEGEVNTDTQYF
TGTGCCAGCAGTTACTCGGAGGGGGAGGTGAACACAGATACGCAGTATTTT
>.|TRBJ2-1|TRBD2|TRBV11-1|16
CASSLDSGSPYNEQFF
TGTGCCAGCAGCTTAGATAGCGGGAGCCCCTACAATGAGCAGTTCTTC
>.|TRBJ2-7|.|TRBV10-2|14
CASSESRGTHEQYF
TGCGCCAGCAGTGAGTCAAGGGGTACCCACGAGCAGTACTTC
>.|TRBJ1-2|.|TRBV4-1|15
CASSQAWGTPRGYTF
TGCGCCAGCAGCCAAGCCTGGGGGACACCAAGGGGCTACACCTTC
>.|TRBJ1-2|.|TRBV5-1|14
CASSSAGDVYGYTF
TGCGCCAGCAGCTCGGCAGGGGACGTCTATGGCTACACCTTC
>.|TRBJ2-1|.|TRBV29-1|10
CSVETSHPFF
TGCAGCGTTGAGACTAGTCATCCGTTCTTC
>.|TRBJ1-5|TRBD1|TRBV20-1|14
CSARGRQGSQPQHF
TGCAGTGCTAGAGGCCGACAGGGGAGTCAGCCCCAGCATTTT
>.|TRBJ1-2|.|TRBV20-1|13
CSATGLAPYGYTF
TGCAGTGCCACCGGGCTCGCCCCTTATGGCTACACCTTC
>.|TRBJ2-1|TRBD2|TRBV7-9|15
CASSRLAGTYNEQFF
TGTGCCAGCAGTCGACTAGCGGGTACCTACAATGAGCAGTTCTTC
>.|TRBJ2-1|.|TRBV30|15
CAWSLGVRSYNEQFF
TGTGCCTGGAGTTTAGGTGTTCGCTCCTACAATGAGCAGTTCTTC
>few|TRBJ2-1|TRBD2|TRBV13|15
CASSPTGTSNNEQFF
TGTGCCAGCAGCCCGACCGGGACTAGCAACAATGAGCAGTTCTTC
>.|TRBJ2-1|TRBD1|TRBV27|13
CASRARGYNEQFF
TGTGCCAGCAGGGCCAGGGGGTACAATGAGCAGTTCTTC
>.|TRBJ1-1|.|TRBV10-3|14
CAISDQQGGTEAFF
TGTGCCATCAGTGATCAACAGGGTGGAACTGAAGCTTTCTTT
>once|TRBJ2-1|TRBD2|TRBV7-9|16
CASSLRTGGMYNEQFF
TGTGCCAGCAGCTTAAGAACGGGAGGGATGTACAATGAGCAGTTCTTC
>.|TRBJ1-2|.|TRBV29-1|11
CSVVTVYGYTF
TGCAGCGTTGTGACAGTTTATGGCTACACCTTC
>.|TRBJ2-5|.|TRBV7-2|14
CASSLTGSQETQYF
TGTGCCAGCAGCTTGACGGGGTCACAAGAGACCCAGTACTTC
>.|TRBJ2-2|.|TRBV11-2|15
CASSLRTEGTGELFF
TGTGCCAGCAGCTTACGGACAGAAGGGACCGGGGAGCTGTTTTTT
>.|TRBJ2-2|TRBD2|TRBV11-1|16
CASRSLAGVGTGELFF
TGTGCCAGCAGATCCTTAGCGGGAGTGGGTACCGGGGAGCTGTTTTTT
>.|TRBJ1-5|.|TRBV12-3/TRBV12-4|15
CASSIQGLSNQPQHF
TGTGCCAGCAGCATACAGGGACTGAGCAATCAGCCCCAGCATTTT
>.|TRBJ1-2|.|TRBV20-1|12
CSARDELGGYTF
TGCAGTGCTAGAGATGAGTTGGGTGGCTACACCTTC
>.|TRBJ2-3|.|TRBV28|14
CASTVDWNTDTQYF
TGTGCCAGCACCGTGGACTGGAACACAGATACGCAGTATTTT
>.|TRBJ1-4|.|TRBV20-1|15
CSARDFGTRDEKLFF
TGCAGTGCTAGAGATTTCGGGACACGGGATGAAAAACTGTTTTTT
>.|TRBJ2-6|.|TRBV30|19
CAWSVPSGTDGSGANVLTF
TGTGCCTGGAGTGTACCCTCGGGGACCGACGGCTCTGGGGCCAACGTCCTGACTTTC
>.|TRBJ1-5|.|TRBV6-5|14
CASSFSEGWQPQHF
TGTGCCAGCAGTTTCTCCGAGGGGTGGCAGCCCCAGCATTTT
>.|TRBJ2-5|TRBD1|TRBV6-1|13
CASRPGGSETQYF
TGTGCCAGCAGGCCAGGGGGCAGTGAGACCCAGTACTTC
>.|TRBJ2-5|.|TRBV7-9|16
CAGSPSGRGWEETQYF
TGTGCCGGCAGCCCTTCGGGGCGGGGTTGGGAAGAGACCCAGTACTTC
>.|TRBJ2-1|TRBD2|TRBV13|13
CASSLLLAGEQFF
TGTGCCAGCAGCTTACTTCTAGCGGGTGAGCAGTTCTTC
>.|TRBJ2-1|.|TRBV20-1|15
CSARGRNSSYNEQFF
TGCAGTGCTAGAGGCCGGAATAGCTCCTACAATGAGCAGTTCTTC
>few|TRBJ2-2|.|TRBV19|13
CASSFKSTGELFF
TGTGCCAGTAGTTTTAAGAGCACCGGGGAGCTGTTTTTT
>once|TRBJ2-3|.|TRBV11-2|17
CASSLGYGGERWGTQYF
TGTGCCAGCAGCTTAGGATATGGGGGAGAGCGATGGGGTACGCAGTATTTT
>few|TRBJ2-1|TRBD1|TRBV7-6|15
CASSLVGQVINEQFF
TGTGCCAGCAGCTTAGTGGGACAGGTTATCAATGAGCAGTTCTTC
>.|TRBJ1-5|TRBD1|TRBV20-1|15
CSAREHRGSNQPQHF
TGCAGTGCTAGGGAACACAGGGGAAGCAATCAGCCCCAGCATTTT
>few|TRBJ2-7|.|TRBV20-1|14
CSARSVQGSYEQYF
TGCAGTGCTAGATCTGTGCAGGGCTCCTACGAGCAGTACTTC
>.|TRBJ1-2|.|TRBV7-9|12
CASSLGANGYTF
TGTGCCAGCAGCTTAGGGGCAAATGGCTACACCTTC
>.|TRBJ2-5|TRBD2|TRBV20-1|19
CSAKPRRVDVTSGKETQYF
TGCAGTGCTAAACCAAGGAGAGTTGACGTGACTAGCGGGAAAGAGACCCAGTACTTC
>.|TRBJ1-3|.|TRBV9|17
CASSVAPLSGSGNTIYF
TGTGCCAGCAGCGTAGCCCCTCTTTCCGGGTCAGGAAACACCATATATTTT
>.|TRBJ2-3|TRBD1|TRBV27|17
CASSLLPGTGDADTQYF
TGTGCCAGCAGTCTCCTTCCCGGGACAGGGGATGCAGATACGCAGTATTTT
>.|TRBJ2-2|TRBD2|TRBV9|15
CARPSGTRVRGELFF
TGTGCCAGACCTAGCGGGACCCGAGTACGGGGGGAGCTGTTTTTT
>.|TRBJ2-3|.|TRBV7-2|15
CASSLRGRGGDTQYF
TGTGCCAGCAGTCTACGGGGCAGGGGAGGCGATACGCAGTATTTT
>.|TRBJ1-6|.|TRBV4-2|19
CASSQEVVTGETPNSPLHF
TGTGCCAGCAGCCAAGAAGTTGTGACTGGAGAAACCCCTAATTCACCCCTCCACTTT
>.|TRBJ1-1|.|TRBV30|12
CAWDWENTEAFF
TGTGCCTGGGATTGGGAGAACACTGAAGCTTTCTTT
>.|TRBJ2-2|TRBD1|TRBV12-3/TRBV12-4|15
CASRFRDRGRGELFF
TGTGCCAGCAGGTTCCGGGACAGGGGTAGAGGGGAGCTGTTTTTT